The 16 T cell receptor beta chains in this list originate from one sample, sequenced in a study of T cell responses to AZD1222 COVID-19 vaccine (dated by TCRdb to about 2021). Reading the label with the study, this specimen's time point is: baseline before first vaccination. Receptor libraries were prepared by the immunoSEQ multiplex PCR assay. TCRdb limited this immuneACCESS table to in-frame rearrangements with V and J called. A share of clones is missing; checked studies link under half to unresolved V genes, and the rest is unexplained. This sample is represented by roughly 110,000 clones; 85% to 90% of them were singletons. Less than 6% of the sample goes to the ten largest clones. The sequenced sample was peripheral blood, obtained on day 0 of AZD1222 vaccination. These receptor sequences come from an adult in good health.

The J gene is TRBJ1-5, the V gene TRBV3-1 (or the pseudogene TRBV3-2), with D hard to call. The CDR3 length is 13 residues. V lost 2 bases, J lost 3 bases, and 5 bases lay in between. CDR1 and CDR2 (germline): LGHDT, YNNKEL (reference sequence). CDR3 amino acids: CASSQQLNQPQHF. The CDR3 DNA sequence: TGTGCCAGCAGCCAACAACTCAATCAGCCCCAGCATTTT.

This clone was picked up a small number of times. CDR3 region: CASSPKSGASYNEQFF. The CDR3 region has the DNA TGTGCCAGCAGCCCCAAGAGCGGGGCGTCCTACAATGAGCAGTTCTTC. The J gene is TRBJ2-1, the V gene TRBV5-8; the match to TRBD2 covers 7 bases. This CDR3 spans 16 amino acids. J lost 1 base, V lost 4 bases, and 8 bases had no gene match. Germline V gene sequence: CDR1 SGHTS, CDR2 YDEGEE.

CDR3 bases: TGTGCCAGCAAGGCAGGGGTTTCCTATGGCTACACCTTC. It is translated as CASKAGVSYGYTF. This sequence joins TRBV2 and TRBJ1-2; D possibly corresponds to TRBD1 (6 bases). The CDR3 has 13 amino acids. Germline values: CDR1 SNHLY, CDR2 FYNNEI. V dropped 7 bases and J dropped 4 bases, with 13 bases sitting between them.

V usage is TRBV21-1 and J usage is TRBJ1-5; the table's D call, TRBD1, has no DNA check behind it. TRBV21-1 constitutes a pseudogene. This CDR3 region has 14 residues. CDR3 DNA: TGTGCCAGCACCCTCGACTGCAGGGGGAGGCCCCAGCATTTT. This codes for CASTLDCRGRPQHF.

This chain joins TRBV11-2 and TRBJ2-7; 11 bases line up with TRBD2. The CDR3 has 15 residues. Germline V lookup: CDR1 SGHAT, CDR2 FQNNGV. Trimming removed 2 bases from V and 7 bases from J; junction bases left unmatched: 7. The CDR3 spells CASSLLAGGPGEQYF. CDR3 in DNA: TGTGCCAGCAGCTTACTAGCGGGAGGACCGGGAGAGCAGTACTTC.

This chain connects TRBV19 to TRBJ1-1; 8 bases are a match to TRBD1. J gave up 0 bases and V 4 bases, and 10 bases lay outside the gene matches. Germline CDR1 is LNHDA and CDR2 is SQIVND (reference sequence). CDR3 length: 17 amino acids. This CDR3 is CASSTGYTGGLNTEAFF. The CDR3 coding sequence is TGTGCCAGTAGTACAGGATACACAGGGGGATTGAACACTGAAGCTTTCTTT.

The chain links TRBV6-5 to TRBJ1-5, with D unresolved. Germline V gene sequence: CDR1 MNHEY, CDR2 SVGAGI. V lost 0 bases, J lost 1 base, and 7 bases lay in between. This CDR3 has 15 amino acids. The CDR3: CASSYSRMSNQPQHF. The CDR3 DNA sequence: TGTGCCAGCAGTTACTCGAGAATGAGCAATCAGCCCCAGCATTTT.

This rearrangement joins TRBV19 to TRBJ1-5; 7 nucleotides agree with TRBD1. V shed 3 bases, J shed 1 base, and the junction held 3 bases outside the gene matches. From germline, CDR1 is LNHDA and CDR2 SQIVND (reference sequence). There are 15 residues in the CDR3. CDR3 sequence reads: CASSMDRRSNQPQHF. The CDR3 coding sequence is TGTGCCAGTAGTATGGACAGGAGAAGCAATCAGCCCCAGCATTTT.

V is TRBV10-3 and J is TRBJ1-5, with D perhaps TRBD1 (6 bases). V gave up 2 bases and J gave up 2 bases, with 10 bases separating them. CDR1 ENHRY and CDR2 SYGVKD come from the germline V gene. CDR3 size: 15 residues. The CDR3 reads CAISEGGGGNQPQHF. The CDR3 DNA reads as TGTGCCATCAGTGAGGGAGGGGGGGGCAATCAGCCCCAGCATTTT.

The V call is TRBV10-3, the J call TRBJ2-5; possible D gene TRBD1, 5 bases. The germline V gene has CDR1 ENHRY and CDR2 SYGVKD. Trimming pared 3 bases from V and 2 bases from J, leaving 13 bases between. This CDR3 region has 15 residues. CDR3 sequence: CAISEIGDRQETQYF. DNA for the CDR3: TGTGCCATCAGTGAAATAGGAGACAGACAAGAGACCCAGTACTTC.

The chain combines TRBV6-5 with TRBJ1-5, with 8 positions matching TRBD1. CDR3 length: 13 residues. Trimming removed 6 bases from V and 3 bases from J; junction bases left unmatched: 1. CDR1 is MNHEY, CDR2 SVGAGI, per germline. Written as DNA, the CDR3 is TGTGCCAGCAGGCAGGGGGCCAATCAGCCCCAGCATTTT. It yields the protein CASRQGANQPQHF.

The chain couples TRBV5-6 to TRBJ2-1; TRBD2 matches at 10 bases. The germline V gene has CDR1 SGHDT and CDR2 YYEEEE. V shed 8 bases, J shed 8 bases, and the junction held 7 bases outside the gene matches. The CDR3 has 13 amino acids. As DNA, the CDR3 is TGTGCCAGTAGCAGCGGGAGGGCATATGAGCAGTTCTTC. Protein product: CASSSGRAYEQFF.

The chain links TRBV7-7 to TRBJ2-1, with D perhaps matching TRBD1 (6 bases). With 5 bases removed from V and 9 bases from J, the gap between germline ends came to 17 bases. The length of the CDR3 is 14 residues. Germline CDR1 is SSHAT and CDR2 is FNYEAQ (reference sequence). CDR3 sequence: CASSKAGDRGEQFF. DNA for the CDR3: TGTGCCAGCAGCAAGGCAGGGGACCGAGGTGAGCAGTTCTTC.

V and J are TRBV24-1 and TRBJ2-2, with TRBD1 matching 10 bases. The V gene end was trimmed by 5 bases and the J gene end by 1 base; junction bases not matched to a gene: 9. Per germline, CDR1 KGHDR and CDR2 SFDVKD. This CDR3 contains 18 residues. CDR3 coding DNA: TGTGCCACCAGTGCCCCCTACGGACAGGGGGAGAACACCGGGGAGCTGTTTTTT. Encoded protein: CATSAPYGQGENTGELFF.

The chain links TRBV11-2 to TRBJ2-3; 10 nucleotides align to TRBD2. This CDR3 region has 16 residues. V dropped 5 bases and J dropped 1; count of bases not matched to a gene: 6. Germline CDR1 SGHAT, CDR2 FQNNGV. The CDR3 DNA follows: TGTGCCAGCAGCCAGGGGACTAGCGCCCGCACAGATACGCAGTATTTT. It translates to CASSQGTSARTDTQYF. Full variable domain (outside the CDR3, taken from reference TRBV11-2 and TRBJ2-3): EAGVAQSPRYKIIEKRQSVAFWCNPISGHATLYWYQQILGQGPKLLIQFQNNGVVDDSQLPKDRFSAERLKGVDSTLKIQPAKLEDSAVYLCASSQGTSARTDTQYFGPGTRLTVL.

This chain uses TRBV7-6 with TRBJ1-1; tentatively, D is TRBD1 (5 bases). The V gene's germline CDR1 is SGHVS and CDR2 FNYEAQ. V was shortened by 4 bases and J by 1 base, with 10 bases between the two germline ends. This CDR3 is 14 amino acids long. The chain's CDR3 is CASSWGSPNTEAFF. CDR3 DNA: TGTGCCAGCAGCTGGGGCTCCCCGAACACTGAAGCTTTCTTT.